This TCR beta chain is drawn from a study of blood T cells in healthy people across ages. The CDR3 runs 14 residues. The V and J ends lost 4 bases and 4 bases respectively, with 11 bases between them. CDR1 SEHNR and CDR2 FQNEAQ come from the germline V gene (reference sequence). A few counts support this clonotype. Primers used in a second PCR of roughly 7 to 11 cycles were a sample-barcoded 5' primer and a J-beta primer mix. MiXCR was run by TCRdb on the 5' RACE reads, yielding one entry per CDR3 protein. The sample contains about a million distinct CDR3 sequences, 51% of which appear only once. J is TRBJ2-1 and V is TRBV7-9; tentative D call: TRBD1 (7 bases). The clonotype was recovered from a woman aged 55 to 70 in good health. Sample: blood. The DNA for the CDR3 is TGTGCCAGCAGCTGGGGGGACAGTTACAATGAGCAGTTCTTC. This codes for CASSWGDSYNEQFF.